This TCR beta chain was documented in a study of cytomegalovirus exposure and HLA in healthy donors. Whole-study findings and limits: In vitro data verified a few CMV-associated chains as specific for CMV antigens. Analysis was performed later, and it showed HLA-associated TCR beta chains to be more clonally expanded than equally common others. A later look showed TCR association rates differing by HLA locus, highest for DRB1 and lowest for HLA-C.

Vbeta (60) and Jbeta (13) primers were used in the PCR. This table comes from immunoSEQ multiplex PCR, and its TCRdb copy is limited to in-frame clones, with some not included. The sample holds more than 85,000 clones, 76% seen once. This clone was detected a few times. The antigen is unknown. The CDR3 contains 16 residues. Trimming cost V 0 bases and J 8 bases; bases outside gene matches: 9. Germline assignment: CDR1 MGHRA and CDR2 YSYEKL. The clonotype comes from a woman between 45 and 60 years old in good health and CMV-seropositive. This chain joins TRBV4-1 and TRBJ2-1, with TRBD2 matching 8 bases. The sample was PBMCs. The CDR3 loop is CASSQDPGRAIDEQFF. DNA for the CDR3: TGCGCCAGCAGCCAAGATCCCGGGAGGGCCATAGATGAGCAGTTCTTC.